The rows below give T cell receptor beta chains drawn from one sample of a study of CD8+CD57+ T cells in acquired aplastic anemia. TCRdb reprocessed the reads with MiXCR, giving one entry per CDR3 protein. The data contain about 470,000 distinct CDR3 sequences, around 33% of them singletons. Sequenced: sorted CD4+, CD8+, or CD8+CD57+ T cells (not recorded which) from PBMCs. The origin of the receptors is a human donor with aplastic anemia. The CDR3 runs from the conserved cysteine through the conserved F or W. D genes are given only for firm matches. Expanded clones get a size class; other rows say once, few or many, or leave the size out.

cdr3_nt: TGCAGCGTTGACAGGACAGGGGATGGCTACACCTTC; cdr3_aa: CSVDRTGDGYTF; d_call: TRBD1; clone_size: -; v_call: TRBV29-1; j_call: TRBJ1-2
cdr3_nt: TGTGCCAGCAGCTTAGCCCGGATGGCAGATACGCAGTATTTT; cdr3_aa: CASSLARMADTQYF; d_call: -; clone_size: -; v_call: TRBV7-6; j_call: TRBJ2-3
cdr3_nt: TGTGCCAGCAGCATCGAAGGTGTAAGCTACAATGAGCAGTTCTTC; cdr3_aa: CASSIEGVSYNEQFF; d_call: -; clone_size: -; v_call: TRBV12-3/TRBV12-4; j_call: TRBJ2-1
cdr3_nt: TGTGCCAGCAGGGCCGGGACCCCCAATTCACCCCTCCACTTT; cdr3_aa: CASRAGTPNSPLHF; d_call: -; clone_size: many; v_call: TRBV2; j_call: TRBJ1-6
cdr3_nt: TGTGCCAGTAGTCCCGGGACAGGGAAATTTTGGGTGGGCAATCAGCCCCAGCATTTT; cdr3_aa: CASSPGTGKFWVGNQPQHF; d_call: TRBD1; clone_size: -; v_call: TRBV19; j_call: TRBJ1-5
cdr3_nt: TGTGCCAGCAGCCCTTCCGGGCCCGGTGATATAGAGCAGTTCTTC; cdr3_aa: CASSPSGPGDIEQFF; d_call: -; clone_size: -; v_call: TRBV11-2; j_call: TRBJ2-1
cdr3_nt: TGTGCCAGCAGCGAGCGAGGGTATTCTTTCACAGATACGCAGTATTTT; cdr3_aa: CASSERGYSFTDTQYF; d_call: -; clone_size: few; v_call: TRBV25-1; j_call: TRBJ2-3
cdr3_nt: TGTGCCAGCAGTGAATATGAGGGAGCCTACAACGAGCAGTTCTTC; cdr3_aa: CASSEYEGAYNEQFF; d_call: -; clone_size: -; v_call: TRBV25-1; j_call: TRBJ2-1
cdr3_nt: TGCAGTGCTAGTTGGGGGGGTGATGAAAAACTGTTTTTT; cdr3_aa: CSASWGGDEKLFF; d_call: -; clone_size: once; v_call: TRBV20-1; j_call: TRBJ1-4
cdr3_nt: TGCAGCGTTGAAGGTATCCGGGGGAAGCCTTTGAACACTGAAGCTTTCTTT; cdr3_aa: CSVEGIRGKPLNTEAFF; d_call: -; clone_size: -; v_call: TRBV29-1; j_call: TRBJ1-1
cdr3_nt: TGCAGTGCTGTGGTAGATTTGAACACTGAAGCTTTCTTT; cdr3_aa: CSAVVDLNTEAFF; d_call: -; clone_size: -; v_call: TRBV20-1; j_call: TRBJ1-1
cdr3_nt: TGCAGTGCTAGAGTAGTTGGGGACAACACCGGGGAGCTGTTTTTT; cdr3_aa: CSARVVGDNTGELFF; d_call: -; clone_size: -; v_call: TRBV20-1; j_call: TRBJ2-2
cdr3_nt: TGCGCCAGCAGCCGAATAATGGGCCCAGAGACCCAGTACTTC; cdr3_aa: CASSRIMGPETQYF; d_call: -; clone_size: -; v_call: TRBV5-1; j_call: TRBJ2-5
cdr3_nt: TGTGCCACAAAGGTAAACACTGAAGCTTTCTTT; cdr3_aa: CATKVNTEAFF; d_call: -; clone_size: many; v_call: TRBV19; j_call: TRBJ1-1
cdr3_nt: TGTGCCAGCAGCTCCGGGGGACCCTCCTACAATGAGCAGTTCTTC; cdr3_aa: CASSSGGPSYNEQFF; d_call: -; clone_size: few; v_call: TRBV7-3; j_call: TRBJ2-1
cdr3_nt: TGTGCCAGCAGTCAGGACGTTCAGCCCCAGCATTTT; cdr3_aa: CASSQDVQPQHF; d_call: -; clone_size: many; v_call: TRBV12-3/TRBV12-4; j_call: TRBJ1-5
cdr3_nt: TGTGCCAGCACCCACAGGGATCAAGATACGCAGCATTTT; cdr3_aa: CASTHRDQDTQHF; d_call: -; clone_size: once; v_call: TRBV12-3/TRBV12-4; j_call: TRBJ1-5
cdr3_nt: TGTGCCAGCAGTCAAGGGACAGGGGCTGAGCAGTTCTTC; cdr3_aa: CASSQGTGAEQFF; d_call: TRBD1; clone_size: -; v_call: TRBV2; j_call: TRBJ2-1
cdr3_nt: TGCGCCAGCAGCTTGGCCTCCTCCGGGACTCCCAGGGACTACACCTTC; cdr3_aa: CASSLASSGTPRDYTF; d_call: -; clone_size: few; v_call: TRBV5-1; j_call: TRBJ1-2
cdr3_nt: TGTGCCAGCAGCTTAGCTGACAGACTGAACACTGAAGCTTTCTTT; cdr3_aa: CASSLADRLNTEAFF; d_call: -; clone_size: many; v_call: TRBV7-2; j_call: TRBJ1-1
cdr3_nt: TGTGCCAGCAGTTACGCCCGACTAGCGGCCAATGAGCAGTTCTTC; cdr3_aa: CASSYARLAANEQFF; d_call: TRBD2; clone_size: -; v_call: TRBV6-5; j_call: TRBJ2-1
cdr3_nt: TGTGCCAGCAGGCCGACAGGGGGGATCACCGGGGAGCTGTTTTTT; cdr3_aa: CASRPTGGITGELFF; d_call: TRBD1; clone_size: -; v_call: TRBV14; j_call: TRBJ2-2
cdr3_nt: TGCGCCAGCAGCCAAGGTGGGACTAGCGGGGCGCGGGGGGATACGCAGTATTTT; cdr3_aa: CASSQGGTSGARGDTQYF; d_call: TRBD2; clone_size: once; v_call: TRBV4-1; j_call: TRBJ2-3